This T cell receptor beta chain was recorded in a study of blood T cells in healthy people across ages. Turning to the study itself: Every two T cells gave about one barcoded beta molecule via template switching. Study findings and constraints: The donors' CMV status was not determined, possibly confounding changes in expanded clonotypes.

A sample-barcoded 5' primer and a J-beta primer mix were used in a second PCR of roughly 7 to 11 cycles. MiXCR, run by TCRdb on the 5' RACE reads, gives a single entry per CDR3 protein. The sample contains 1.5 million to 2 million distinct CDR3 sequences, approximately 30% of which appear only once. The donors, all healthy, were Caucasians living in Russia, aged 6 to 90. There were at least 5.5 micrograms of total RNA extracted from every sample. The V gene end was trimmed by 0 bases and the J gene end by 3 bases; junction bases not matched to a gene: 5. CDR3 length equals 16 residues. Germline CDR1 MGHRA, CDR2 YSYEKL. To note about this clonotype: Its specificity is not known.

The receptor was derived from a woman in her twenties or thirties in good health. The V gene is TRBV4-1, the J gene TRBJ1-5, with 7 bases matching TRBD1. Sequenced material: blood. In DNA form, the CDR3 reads TGCGCCAGCAGCCAAGAGACAGGGATGGTCAATCAGCCCCAGCATTTT. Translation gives CASSQETGMVNQPQHF.